This T cell receptor beta chain is drawn from a study of blood T cell repertoires in COVID-19. For the study at large: Both acute and convalescent COVID-19 samples were obtained from the United States, Italy and Spain. T cells, B-cell-depleted T cells, or PBMCs supplied cDNA or gDNA.

Looked up from germline, CDR1 is LNHDA and CDR2 is SQIVND (reference sequence). V dropped 5 bases and J dropped 0 bases, with 14 bases sitting between them. This CDR3 contains 16 residues. Original handling: Quantification of nucleated cells was approximated via reference gene primer amplification. Sequencing was performed with immunoSEQ multiplex PCR; in TCRdb, only in-frame clones are kept and a portion is missing. V and J calls and clone size are copied from that table; D and trimming were computed from the DNA. The sample has approximately 70,000 clones, about 91% seen once. The sequenced sample consisted of peripheral blood. The sequence derives from an older woman with active COVID-19. The chain combines TRBV19 with TRBJ1-3; D gene unclear. CDR3 loop: CASSAYRTDSGNTIYF. CDR3 sequence (DNA): TGTGCCAGTAGTGCCTACCGAACCGACTCTGGAAACACCATATATTTT.